The entry that follows covers one TCR beta chain sequence. This clone was seen a few times. It lacks a known antigen. Base qualities were left out, and no much larger clone turns up one base away. These data belong to a study of beta chain features in type 1 diabetes listed by TCRdb under 2018. Study-level background: No differences in mean age, gender distribution, total cell number or subset yield were found between patients and healthy donors. A total of 100 million to 110 million sorted cells were examined across all samples, and a strong correlation was observed between cell number per subset and RNA yield. In the study, recently diagnosed type 1 diabetes patients and matched healthy donors were compared on the TCRB repertoires of their sorted circulating CD4+ T cell subsets. Whereas all 28 donors provided naive and central memory subsets, regulatory and stem cell-like memory subsets were isolated from just 8 patients and roughly 8 healthy donors. The paper's findings and limits, for the study overall: At VDJ recombination sites, type 1 diabetes patients had fewer insertions and more deleted nucleotides, which implies abnormalities in thymic rearrangement. Because cDNA was sequenced instead of genomic DNA, highly expressing activated cells could be over-represented, though the groups showed no difference in activation or CD3 levels. In all four CD4+ subsets, TCRB CDR3 length was moderately but significantly shorter in type 1 diabetes patients. Naive, central memory and regulatory TCRB repertoires appeared more similar among patients than among healthy donors. PCR may preferentially amplify shorter templates, but because patient and control samples were amplified and corrected together, any resulting skew would affect both groups equally. Because the HLA sub-analyses included only small numbers of individuals, any influence of HLA type on TCRB rearrangement was left unresolved.

The entire amount of isolated RNA was reverse transcribed using the High Capacity cDNA Reverse Transcription Kit, so the sequenced TCRB transcripts were expressed ones. Naive, central memory and regulatory T cell samples underwent deep immunoSEQ sequencing, averaging around 3.6 million total reads per sample. After sorted cells were lysed in RLT buffer, RNA was extracted with DNase-treated RNeasy Micro or Mini kits, with the choice depending on cell number. Each cell subset was processed separately to prevent cross-contamination, with patient and healthy donor samples processed together. The immunoSEQ multiplex PCR was used to amplify TCRB sequences from cDNA, yielding 87-bp fragments that span the CDR3 region. Amplicons were sequenced on the Illumina HiSeq platform. The study's processing was this. Synthetic template baselines were used to correct PCR bias computationally, reads within Hamming distance 2 were collapsed, and singletons that could not be merged were discarded. Reads were aligned against IMGT to assign V, D and J genes, CDR3 length and insertions or deletions at six rearrangement sites. Within each subset, clonotype counts were normalized to sorted cell number, after which true diversity and Gini coefficients were computed with the tcR R package. The overlap coefficient, calculated on TCRB nucleotide sequences, was used to measure repertoire sharing. Out-of-frame TCRB sequences from naive cells were analyzed to stand in for the pre-selection repertoire. Not all clones reach the TCRdb copy of this immuneACCESS table, which keeps in-frame sequences only. Checked studies attribute under half of the gap to unresolved V genes and leave the rest unexplained. V and J calls and clone size are as listed in that table; D and trimming were resolved from the DNA. For this sample the table gives about 350,000 clones, of which 20% were detected only once. Jointly, the top ten make up under 0.055% of the sample.

The germline ends are 14 bases apart after V is trimmed by 1 base and J by 7 bases. Its CDR3 holds 14 amino acids, cysteine through phenylalanine. Only CDR3 DNA is held: 42 bases, read in frame from base 1. For CDR1 and CDR2, the germline V gene (reference sequence) lists GTSNPN and SVGIG. A single peripheral blood draw of about 120 mL on average was collected from each donor into heparinised tubes. Using a panel that included CD45RO, CCR7, CD25, CD127, CD95 and CD27, naive, central memory, regulatory and stem cell-like memory CD4+ T cells were sorted on a BD FACSAria II. All sorted populations exceeded 98% purity. PBMCs were isolated right away by Lymphoprep density gradient centrifugation and were stained directly, without culture. Samples were stained and sorted in pairs, with one healthy donor and one patient per experiment, so that batch effects were minimized.

The rearranged chain carries TRBV30 and TRBJ1-5; the best D guess is TRBD1, with 5 bases matching. This receptor was identified in a woman aged 18-29 years in good health. Material: naive CD4+ T cells from blood. Interpreted using the paper, the cell subset or site label stands for: true naive CD4+ T cells. The nucleotide sequence reads as follows: TGTGCCTGGAGTGAGGAGGGGATGGGCCAGCCCCAGCATTTT. Protein translation: CAWSEEGMGQPQHF.